The 29 T cell receptor beta chains given below trace back to one sample, sequenced in a study of radiotherapy plus CTLA-4 blockade in lung cancer (dated by TCRdb to the late 2010s). The method behind the library was the immunoSEQ multiplex PCR assay. Sourced from immuneACCESS, this table was stored by TCRdb with only in-frame sequences that have V and J called. A share of the clones is absent; for the studies checked, an unresolved V gene accounts for under half, and the remainder has no known explanation. The sample includes some 52,000 clones, with approximately 80% observed a single time. Roughly 2.9% of the sample comes from the top ten. This specimen consisted of peripheral blood, obtained from a patient treated with radiotherapy plus ipilimumab. The receptors come from a human donor with non-small cell lung cancer who had a partial response to radiotherapy plus ipilimumab.

The chain uses TRBV16 and TRBJ2-3; 7 bases are shared with TRBD1. The V and J ends lost 4 bases and 5 bases, in that order; junction bases with no gene match: 15. Germline V gene lookup returns CDR1 KGHSY and CDR2 FQNENV. The CDR3 spans 17 residues. For the CDR3, the DNA is TGTGCCAGCAGCCCATTACTCACAGGGGTTTCGGGAGATACGCAGTATTTT. Encoded protein: CASSPLLTGVSGDTQYF.

The chain joins TRBV14 to TRBJ2-5; D is possibly TRBD2 (6 bases). CDR3 size: 15 residues. Germline V lookup: CDR1 SGHDN, CDR2 FVKESK. Between the trimmed V and J ends, which lost 1 base and 5 bases, there was a span of 14 bases. This CDR3 is CASSQAARRGETQYF. The CDR3 DNA reads as TGTGCCAGCAGCCAAGCAGCTAGGCGGGGTGAGACCCAGTACTTC.

The V call is TRBV19, the J call TRBJ1-3; 7 nucleotides match TRBD1. Germline V lookup: CDR1 LNHDA, CDR2 SQIVND (reference sequence). With 7 bases clipped from V and 0 bases from J, the junction kept 6 bases outside the gene matches. The CDR3 spans 15 residues. Written as DNA, the CDR3 is TGTGCCAGTACGCAACAGGGGTTCTCTGGAAACACCATATATTTT. It codes for CASTQQGFSGNTIYF.

V and J are TRBV6-1 and TRBJ1-4; D unclear. This CDR3 contains 15 residues. Looked up from germline, CDR1 is MNHNS and CDR2 is SASEGT. Trimming took off 1 base at V and 12 bases at J, with 18 bases between the two ends. In DNA, the CDR3 is TGTGCCAGCAGTGAAGTTGAGGGAGGGATTAGGGAACTGTTTTTT. Its protein product is CASSEVEGGIRELFF.

This clone has more than one count but fewer than ten. The J gene is TRBJ1-4, the V gene TRBV5-1; D is ambiguous. V was cut by 6 bases and J by 0 bases, with 21 bases left in between. The germline V gene has CDR1 SGHRS and CDR2 YFSETQ. The CDR3 loop spans 18 amino acids. As DNA, the CDR3 is TGCGCCAGCAAAGTAGGCAGGCAGACATTTGCAACTAATGAAAAACTGTTTTTT. Residues: CASKVGRQTFATNEKLFF.

V is TRBV5-1 and J is TRBJ2-5; 9 bases match TRBD1. CDR3 length: 16 amino acids. Germline V lookup: CDR1 SGHRS, CDR2 YFSETQ. The trim removed 6 bases at V and 5 bases at J, leaving 14 bases unmatched. The CDR3 DNA reads TGCGCCAGCACACCAAGAACAGGGGGCGGAGGGGAGACCCAGTACTTC. This sequence encodes CASTPRTGGGGETQYF.

The chain employs TRBV7-8 and TRBJ1-6; D gene unclear. The CDR3 consists of 12 residues. V shed 4 bases and J shed 14 bases, with 12 bases lying between them. CDR1 SGHVS and CDR2 FQNEAQ come from the germline V gene. CDR3 loop: CASSSREASLHF. CDR3 nucleotides: TGTGCCAGCAGCTCCCGTGAGGCATCCCTCCACTTT.

In this sample, this clone turned up once. The chain has TRBV7-3 and TRBJ2-3; 7 bases are a match to TRBD2. CDR3 length: 13 residues. Germline CDR1 SGHTA, CDR2 FQGTGA. V was clipped by 0 bases and J by 6 bases; unmatched bases: 0. The CDR3 DNA sequence: TGTGCCAGCAGCTTAACGGGGGGGGATACGCAGTATTTT. Its protein product is CASSLTGGDTQYF.

The rearrangement uses TRBV2 and TRBJ1-2; 8 bases align to TRBD1. The V gene's germline CDR1 is SNHLY and CDR2 FYNNEI. The CDR3 loop spans 14 amino acids. The V and J ends lost 0 bases and 4 bases, in that order; junction bases with no gene match: 1. DNA for the CDR3: TGTGCCAGCAGTGAAGCTGGACAGGGCTATGGCTACACCTTC. Amino acid sequence: CASSEAGQGYGYTF.

The chain links TRBV14 to TRBJ1-4, with TRBD1 identical over 9 bases. The CDR3 has 18 residues. Looked up from germline, CDR1 is SGHDN and CDR2 is FVKESK. V lost 4 bases, J lost 2 bases, and 11 bases stayed unmatched. The CDR3 spells CASSRRQGGSWTNEKLFF. The CDR3 bases are TGTGCCAGCAGCCGGAGACAGGGGGGTTCGTGGACTAATGAAAAACTGTTTTTT. The full variable domain, in which reference TRBV14 and TRBJ1-4 provide the parts outside the CDR3, is EAGVTQFPSHSVIEKGQTVTLRCDPISGHDNLYWYRRVMGKEIKFLLHFVKESKQDESGMPNNRFLAERTGGTYSTLKVQPAELEDSGVYFCASSRRQGGSWTNEKLFFGSGTQLSVL.

This chain uses TRBV28 with TRBJ2-7; 8 positions agree with TRBD1. Germline V lookup: CDR1 MDHEN, CDR2 SYDVKM. V lost 2 bases, J lost 4 bases, and 7 bases stayed unmatched. The CDR3 is 15 amino acids. In DNA form, the CDR3 reads TGTGCCAGCAGTTTAACCCCAGGGGGCGGGTACGAGCAGTACTTC. It translates to CASSLTPGGGYEQYF.

This clone turned up a few times. This chain uses TRBV19 with TRBJ1-1, with TRBD1 as a possible D gene (6 bases). This CDR3 spans 14 amino acids. V was trimmed by 10 bases and J by 0 bases, leaving 15 bases between them. Germline lookup yields CDR1 LNHDA and CDR2 SQIVND (reference sequence). For the CDR3, the DNA is TGTGCCACCTGGAAAGGGGGGGTGAACACTGAAGCTTTCTTT. Its protein is CATWKGGVNTEAFF.

This chain connects TRBV5-5 to TRBJ2-7; the D gene is possibly TRBD1 (5 bases). This CDR3 has 15 residues. Trimming cost V 4 bases and J 0 bases, with 14 bases left between them. The germline CDR1 and CDR2 sequences are SGHKS and YYEKEE (reference sequence). In nucleotides, the CDR3 is TGTGCCAGCAGCGAGCCGACAGAAAGCTCCTACGAGCAGTACTTC. Translating it yields CASSEPTESSYEQYF.

This sequence joins TRBV5-1 and TRBJ2-7, with D perhaps TRBD1 (6 bases). Trimming pared 2 bases from V and 4 bases from J, leaving 10 bases between. There are 13 residues in the CDR3. CDR1 SGHRS and CDR2 YFSETQ come from the germline V gene. The CDR3 sequence: CASSFGTLYEQYF. The CDR3 coding sequence is TGCGCCAGCAGCTTCGGGACACTTTACGAGCAGTACTTC.

The chain's CDR3 is CASSGPGQGGHGYTF. The CDR3 DNA reads TGTGCCAGTAGTGGGCCAGGACAGGGGGGTCATGGCTACACCTTC. The V gene is TRBV19, the J gene TRBJ1-2, with 10 bases matching TRBD1. The CDR3 contains 15 residues. Germline-derived CDR1 and CDR2 are LNHDA and SQIVND (reference sequence). V shed 5 bases and J 6 bases; nucleotides not matched to a gene: 9.

The V and J genes are TRBV4-3 and TRBJ1-1; D perhaps matches TRBD1 (6 bases). Germline V lookup: CDR1 LGHNA, CDR2 YSLEER. The CDR3 covers 17 residues. Trimming removed 1 base from V and 1 base from J, with 16 bases in between. As DNA, the CDR3 is TGCGCCAGCAGCCAAGGAGATCGCAGGGGATCGAACACTGAAGCTTTCTTT. The encoded protein is CASSQGDRRGSNTEAFF.

This chain joins TRBV5-6 and TRBJ1-1; TRBD1 might be the D (5 bases). V lost 0 bases to trimming and J lost 0 bases, with 9 bases between them. Germline CDR1 reads SGHDT; CDR2 reads YYEEEE. The CDR3 runs to 15 residues. The CDR3 region is CASSLGAGMNTEAFF. CDR3 DNA sequence: TGTGCCAGCAGCTTGGGGGCAGGGATGAACACTGAAGCTTTCTTT.

The J gene is TRBJ2-3, the V gene TRBV4-2, with TRBD2 matching 9 bases. With V trimmed by 4 bases and J by 6 bases, 5 bases remained unmatched. This CDR3 spans 14 amino acids. Germline values: CDR1 LGHNA, CDR2 YNFKEQ. CDR3 sequence: CASSPGLATDTQYF. Here the CDR3 DNA reads TGTGCCAGCAGCCCTGGACTAGCGACGGATACGCAGTATTTT.

The CDR3 sequence is CASSGTGAREAFF. Written as DNA, the CDR3 is TGTGCCAGCAGCGGAACAGGGGCCCGAGAAGCTTTCTTT. This sequence joins TRBV6-5 and TRBJ1-1, with 7 bases identical to TRBD1. Germline V CDR1 and CDR2: MNHEY, SVGAGI. V lost 6 bases, J lost 8 bases, and 9 bases stayed unmatched. The CDR3 contains 13 residues.

This clone was recorded once. The chain couples TRBV2 to TRBJ1-2; TRBD1 matches 7 bases. This CDR3 spans 13 amino acids. CDR1 and CDR2 from the germline V gene are SNHLY and FYNNEI. The J segment lost 3 bases and the V segment lost 5 bases, leaving 3 bases of the junction unmatched. CDR3 sequence (DNA): TGTGCCAGCAGTTACAGGGGCCACTATGGCTACACCTTC. Its protein product is CASSYRGHYGYTF.

V usage is TRBV10-3 and J usage is TRBJ2-1; TRBD2 matches 10 bases. V shed 4 bases, J shed 1 base, and the junction held 13 bases outside the gene matches. The CDR3 has 19 residues. Germline loops: CDR1 ENHRY, CDR2 SYGVKD. In nucleotides, the CDR3 is TGTGCCATCAGTGTGTCTAGCGGGGGTTTGGGCCCATCCTACAATGAGCAGTTCTTC. Amino acid sequence: CAISVSSGGLGPSYNEQFF.

This clone has more than one count but fewer than ten. CDR3 loop: CASSSLSGDSYNEQFF. CDR3 bases: TGCGCCAGCAGCTCATTGTCCGGGGACTCCTACAATGAGCAGTTCTTC. V usage is TRBV5-1 and J usage is TRBJ2-1; D is possibly TRBD2 (5 bases). Germline V gene sequence: CDR1 SGHRS, CDR2 YFSETQ. The CDR3 runs to 16 residues. The V end lost 3 bases, the J end lost 0 bases, and 13 bases lay between the germline ends.

The rearrangement uses TRBV6-5 and TRBJ1-4, with unresolved D. The CDR3 spans 13 residues. CDR1 and CDR2 (germline): MNHEY, SVGAGI. V lost 1 base and J lost 8, with 8 bases in between. The CDR3 nucleotides read TGTGCCAGCAGTTACTTTCCGGAGGAAAAACTGTTTTTT. Its translation: CASSYFPEEKLFF.

The CDR3 loop reads CASSQTKTQGWEQYF. In nucleotides, the CDR3 is TGTGCCAGCAGCCAAACTAAAACACAGGGTTGGGAGCAGTACTTC. The V gene is TRBV28, the J gene TRBJ2-7, with D maybe TRBD1 (6 bases). The CDR3 is 15 amino acids. Germline-derived CDR1 and CDR2 are MDHEN and SYDVKM. V lost 6 bases and J 7 bases, leaving 22 bases between the germline ends.

V is TRBV5-6 and J is TRBJ2-3; 9 bases are shared with TRBD2. CDR3 length: 15 amino acids. Germline CDR1 is SGHDT and CDR2 is YYEEEE. The V segment lost 1 base and the J segment 7 bases; nucleotides outside the gene matches: 7. The CDR3 protein is CASSLSASGANTQYF. CDR3 DNA sequence: TGTGCCAGCAGCTTGTCGGCTAGCGGGGCAAATACGCAGTATTTT.

The genes are TRBV10-1 and TRBJ1-3; possible D gene TRBD1, 6 bases. The CDR3 spans 15 residues. Trimming left V 4 bases short and J 7 bases short, with 17 bases between. Germline CDR1 WNHNN, CDR2 SYGVQD (reference sequence). The CDR3 DNA reads TGCGCCAGCAGTGGGGACACCAGCCTGGAGAACACCATATATTTT. It specifies CASSGDTSLENTIYF.

This sequence joins TRBV9 and TRBJ2-3, with D possibly TRBD2 on 5 matching bases. This CDR3 contains 15 residues. Germline CDR1 is SGDLS and CDR2 is YYNGEE. V lost 4 bases and J lost 0, with 12 bases in between. The CDR3 bases are TGTGCCAGCAGCCCGGCGGGCAGCAGCACAGATACGCAGTATTTT. It specifies CASSPAGSSTDTQYF. The full variable domain, with the rest looked up from reference TRBV9 and TRBJ2-3, is DSGVTQTPKHLITATGQRVTLRCSPRSGDLSVYWYQQSLDQGLQFLIQYYNGEERAKGNILERFSAQQFPDLHSELNLSSLELGDSALYFCASSPAGSSTDTQYFGPGTRLTVL.

This chain uses TRBV9 with TRBJ1-2; D not certain. Germline values: CDR1 SGDLS, CDR2 YYNGEE. The CDR3 extends over 14 amino acids. Trimming took 1 base from V and 14 from J, leaving 21 bases between them. The CDR3 DNA sequence: TGTGCCAGCAGCGTATTCGATCGGGAGGAGAGGCGGACCTTC. This translates into CASSVFDREERRTF.

The chain links TRBV19 to TRBJ2-5; 7 nucleotides agree with TRBD1. The ends lost 5 bases at V and 5 bases at J; junction bases unmatched: 5. The CDR3 contains 13 residues. Germline values: CDR1 LNHDA, CDR2 SQIVND (reference sequence). The CDR3 protein is CASSRQGRETQYF. DNA for the CDR3: TGTGCCAGTAGTCGACAGGGACGGGAGACCCAGTACTTC.